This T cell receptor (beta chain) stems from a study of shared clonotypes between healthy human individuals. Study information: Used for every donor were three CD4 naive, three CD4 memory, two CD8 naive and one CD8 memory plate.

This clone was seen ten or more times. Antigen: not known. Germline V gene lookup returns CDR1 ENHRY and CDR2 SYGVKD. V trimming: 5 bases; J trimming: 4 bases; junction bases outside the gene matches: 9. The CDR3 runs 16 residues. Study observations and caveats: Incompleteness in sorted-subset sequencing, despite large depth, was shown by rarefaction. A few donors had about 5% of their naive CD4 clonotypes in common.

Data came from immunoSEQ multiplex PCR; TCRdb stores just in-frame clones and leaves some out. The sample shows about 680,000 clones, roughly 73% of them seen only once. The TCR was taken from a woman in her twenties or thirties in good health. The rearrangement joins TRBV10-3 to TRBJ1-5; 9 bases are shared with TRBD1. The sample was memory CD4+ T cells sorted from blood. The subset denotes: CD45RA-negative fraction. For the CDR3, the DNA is TGTGCCATCAGTACAGGGGGCGCATCCTTAAATCAGCCCCAGCATTTT. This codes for CAISTGGASLNQPQHF.